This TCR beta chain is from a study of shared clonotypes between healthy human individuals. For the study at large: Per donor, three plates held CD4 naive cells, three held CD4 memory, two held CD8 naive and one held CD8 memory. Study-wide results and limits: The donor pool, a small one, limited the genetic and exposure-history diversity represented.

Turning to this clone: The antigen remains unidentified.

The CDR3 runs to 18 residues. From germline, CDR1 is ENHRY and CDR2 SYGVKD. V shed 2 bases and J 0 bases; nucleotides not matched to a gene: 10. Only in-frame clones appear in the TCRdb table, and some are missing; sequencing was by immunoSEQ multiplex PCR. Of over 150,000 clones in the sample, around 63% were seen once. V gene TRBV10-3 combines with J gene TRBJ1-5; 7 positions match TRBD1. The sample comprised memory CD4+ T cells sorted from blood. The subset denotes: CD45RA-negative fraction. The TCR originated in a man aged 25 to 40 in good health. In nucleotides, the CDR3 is TGTGCCATCAGTGAGACCGGGACAGATCGTTATAGCAATCAGCCCCAGCATTTT. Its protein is CAISETGTDRYSNQPQHF.